Described below is a single T cell receptor beta chain sequence and its context. Trimming pared 8 bases from V and 0 bases from J, leaving 7 bases between. The germline V gene encodes CDR1 MNHEY and CDR2 SVGAGI. The length of the CDR3 is 13 residues. The data belong to a study of blood T cell repertoires in COVID-19. The authors' processing: Reference gene primer amplification in the assay estimated nucleated cell counts. Data came from immunoSEQ multiplex PCR; TCRdb stores just in-frame clones and leaves some out. V and J calls and clone size follow that table, whereas D and trimming were derived from the DNA. The sample has 300,000 to 350,000 clones; almost 90% are singletons.

The gene calls are TRBV6-5 and TRBJ1-4, with a possible D match to TRBD1 (5 bases). The sample comprised PBMCs or T cells enriched from blood (not recorded which). This receptor was obtained from a woman aged 18-30 years with acute COVID-19. CDR3 protein: CASQGTTNEKLFF. The CDR3 bases are TGTGCCAGCCAGGGCACAACTAATGAAAAACTGTTTTTT.